The subject of this entry is one T cell receptor beta chain. This clonotype was recorded a few times. Its antigen is currently not known. It has no much larger one-base neighbor in the sample; base qualities were not kept. TCR beta CDR3 regions were amplified from RNA transcripts. The TCR CDR3 was subjected to a first round of RT-PCR using the HTBI primer set and the Qiagen OneStep RT-PCR kit. The libraries were constructed in a second round of multiplex PCR and then size-selected and purified. The libraries were sequenced on an Illumina HiSeq2000 using paired-end 100 bp reads. The paper's processing steps were these. SOAPnuke was used to process the raw data, with reads discarded if the reads contained adapters or uncalled bases, had a mean Phred below 15, or lacked an exact constant-primer or identifier match. COPE v1.2.5 was used to merge high-quality paired reads, and clonotypes were defined as unique nucleotide sequences. MiTCR v1.1 was used to align the clonotypes against IMGT TRBV, TRBD and TRBJ reference segments. The analysis was restricted to V-J combinations with a frequency above 0.0001, which together covered 99% to 99.2% of the repertoires. The TCS score was defined as the ratio of F50 (clonal expansion) to E x V (chaos), calculated using BLOSUM62-based TCRdist between CDR3 peptides within each V-J. Welch's t-statistics and random forest reduced 500 to 550 V-J features to roughly 13, which were used in a naive Bayes classifier (R e1071). The public reads were quality trimmed at Q25 with fastp and then assembled into clones with MiXCR by TCRdb, keeping productive beta chains. Identical CDR3 proteins give one entry, which carries the most common genes and DNA. The V and J calls were determined by TCRdb, not by the authors. A total of 300,000 to 400,000 distinct CDR3 sequences appear in this sample, about 15% of them only once. The ten largest clones take up around 23% of the sample.

This sample was taken from a study of T cells in Graves' hyperthyroidism and ophthalmopathy (dated by TCRdb to the late 2010s). Regarding the complete study: Peripheral blood samples were taken at the time of initial diagnosis, prior to any treatment. To identify distinguishing TCR V-J signatures, a discovery cohort of 100 or so patients was used, comprising 40 to 45 with Graves' ophthalmopathy and around 57 with stable Graves' hyperthyroidism. Prospective prediction of ophthalmopathy was tested in an independent validation cohort consisting of fewer than 20 hyperthyroidism patients and some 16 patients who later progressed to ophthalmopathy. The approximately 100 discovery patients were divided at random into training and test sets in a 7:3 ratio. In several Graves' hyperthyroidism patients, the study also compared T-cell repertoires from thyroid tissue with T-cell repertoires from blood. After sampling, hyperthyroidism patients received methimazole starting at 30 mg daily, and ophthalmopathy patients received high-dose intravenous methylprednisolone. The paper reports TCR Vbeta CDR3 sequencing of 140 or so peripheral blood samples: approximately 41 ophthalmopathy, under 80 hyperthyroidism and 17 progressor patients. The study at large found these results: Blood samples also contained most of the expanded thyroid clonotypes (frequency above 0.001), which suggests that blood repertoires may reflect thyroid immune responses. In validation, the model predicted progression to ophthalmopathy with 60% to 71% sensitivity and 72% to 75% specificity, a median of 6.5 months before onset. Ophthalmopathy was separated from stable hyperthyroidism by a 13 V-J signature model, with roughly 88% sensitivity and 81% to 83% specificity obtained in cross-validation and 80%/75% obtained in testing. No statistical method was used to set the sample size in advance, and investigators knew the group allocation.

V has 2 bases trimmed and J has 6 bases trimmed; junction bases matching no gene number 8. Reading the germline V gene gives CDR1 SGHVS and CDR2 FQNEAQ. The CDR3 spans 16 residues, from the cysteine through the phenylalanine. Just the 48-base CDR3 DNA is kept, in frame starting at base 1. Graves' hyperthyroidism was defined as stable when no progression to ophthalmopathy occurred over 18 months of follow-up. Hyperthyroidism patients were newly diagnosed, had a disease duration of under 2 months, and were aged 18 to 65 years. Any patient with an uncontrolled infection, another autoimmune disease, pregnancy or lactation was excluded. Diagnoses were established on the basis of clinical symptoms, serum thyroxine and TRAb, thyroid ultrasound, and orbital computed tomography. PBMCs were isolated from approximately 10 ml of fresh peripheral blood by Ficoll-Paque density gradient centrifugation. Total RNA was extracted with Trizol reagent, and quality was checked on an Agilent 2100 Bioanalyzer.

Recombination connected TRBV7-8 to TRBJ2-1; 9 of the junction bases match TRBD2. Sequencing was done on a sample of blood. The receptor comes from a woman aged 25-40 years with Graves' hyperthyroidism. Here the CDR3 is given as CASSLTSGWGVNEQFF. The nucleotide sequence is TGTGCCAGCAGCTTAACTAGCGGGTGGGGGGTCAATGAGCAGTTCTTC.